The subject of this entry is one TCR beta chain. The CDR3 is 14 amino acids. The germline gives CDR1 SGHVS, CDR2 FQNEAQ. The V and J ends lost 2 bases and 4 bases, in that order; junction bases with no gene match: 4. This sample stems from a study of blood T cell repertoires in COVID-19. Background on the study: Specimens from acute and convalescent COVID-19 originated in the United States, Italy and Spain. PBMCs, B-cell-depleted T cells, or T cells provided the cDNA or gDNA that made up the material.

Authors' analysis steps: Reference gene primer amplification yielded estimated nucleated cell counts. Sequenced by immunoSEQ multiplex PCR; TCRdb stores in-frame clones only, minus some. For V, J and clone size, that table is used; D and trimming come from the DNA. The sample has approximately 88,000 clones; around 90% are singletons. The V gene is TRBV7-8, the J gene TRBJ1-2, with 7 bases fitting TRBD1. Sequenced sample: peripheral blood. The receptor was derived from a male donor with acute or convalescent COVID-19. CDR3 nucleotide sequence: TGTGCCAGCAGCTTAACAGGGGCTGGCTATGGCTACACCTTC. It is translated as CASSLTGAGYGYTF.